The clone carrying this T cell receptor (beta chain) was detected only a few times. This sample is part of a study of shared clonotypes between healthy human individuals. Study information: A donor's plate count was three for CD4 naive and three for CD4 memory; CD8 naive had two and CD8 memory one.

The germline V gene has CDR1 MDHEN and CDR2 SYDVKM. Trimming removed 7 bases from V and 10 bases from J; junction bases left unmatched: 15. The CDR3 runs to 14 residues. Sequenced by immunoSEQ multiplex PCR; TCRdb stores in-frame clones only, minus some. The sample contains about 960,000 clones, 70% to 85% of which appear only once. This sequence joins TRBV28 and TRBJ1-1, with 7 bases that match TRBD1. Sequences were obtained from memory CD4+ T cells sorted from blood. Subset described: CD45RA-negative fraction. This TCR was sampled from a man aged 18 to 29 in good health. The CDR3 loop reads CASIILGVQGGAFF. CDR3 sequence (DNA): TGTGCCAGCATAATTCTGGGGGTCCAGGGGGGAGCTTTCTTT.